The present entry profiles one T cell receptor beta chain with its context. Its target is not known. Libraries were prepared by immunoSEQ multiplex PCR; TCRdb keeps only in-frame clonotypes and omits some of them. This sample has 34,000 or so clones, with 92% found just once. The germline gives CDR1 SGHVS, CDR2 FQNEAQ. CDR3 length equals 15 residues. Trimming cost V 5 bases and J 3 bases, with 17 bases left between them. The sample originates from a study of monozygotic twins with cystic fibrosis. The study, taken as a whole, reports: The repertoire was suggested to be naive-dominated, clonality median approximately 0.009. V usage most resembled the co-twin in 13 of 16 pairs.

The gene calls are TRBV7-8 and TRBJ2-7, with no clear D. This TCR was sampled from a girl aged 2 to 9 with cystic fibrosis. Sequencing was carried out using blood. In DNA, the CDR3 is TGTGCCAGCAGCACACTTATGAGCCCTGGCTACGAGCAGTACTTC. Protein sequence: CASSTLMSPGYEQYF.